The clone carrying this T cell receptor (beta chain) showed up just a few times. No antigen is known for it. TCRdb analysed the 5' RACE reads with MiXCR anew, one entry per CDR3 protein. Of approximately 580,000 distinct CDR3 sequences listed, roughly 20% are singletons. This sample stems from a study of T-cell memory formation after mild COVID-19. Study-wide context: The study found TCR clusters largely donor specific.

V was clipped by 7 bases and J by 7 bases, with 8 bases between them. The CDR3 has 11 residues. Germline V CDR1 and CDR2: MNHEY, SVGAGI. Notes on the study in general: Contracting CD4+ clones were located mainly in CM and EM, and CD8+ clones in EMRA. A balance of CD4 and CD8 characterized clones contracting day 15 to 85, whereas later expanders leaned CD4+.

The specimen was PBMCs or a T cell subset sorted from them (not recorded which). V gene TRBV6-5 combines with J gene TRBJ2-1; D is unclear. The receptor was derived from an adult woman who had mild COVID-19 (a few samples of this study predate the infection). Cell type and time point are not known. The CDR3 coding sequence is TGTGCCAGCAACCACGGAAATGAGCAGTTCTTC. Protein sequence: CASNHGNEQFF.